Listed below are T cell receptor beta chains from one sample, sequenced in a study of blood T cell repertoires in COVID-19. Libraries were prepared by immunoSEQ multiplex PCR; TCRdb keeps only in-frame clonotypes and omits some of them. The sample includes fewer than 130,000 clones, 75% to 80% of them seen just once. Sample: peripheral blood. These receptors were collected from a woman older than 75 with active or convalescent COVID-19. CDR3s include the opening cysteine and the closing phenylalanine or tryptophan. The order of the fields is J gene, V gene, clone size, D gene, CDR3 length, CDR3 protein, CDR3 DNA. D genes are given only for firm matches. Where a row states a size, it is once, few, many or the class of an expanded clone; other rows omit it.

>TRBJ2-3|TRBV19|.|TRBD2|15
CASSPWTSGTDTQYF
TGTGCCAGTAGTCCTTGGACTAGCGGCACAGATACGCAGTATTTT
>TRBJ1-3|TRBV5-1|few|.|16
CASSLTGSLSGNTIYF
TGCGCCAGCAGCTTGACGGGGTCCCTCTCTGGAAACACCATATATTTT
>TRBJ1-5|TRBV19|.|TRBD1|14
CASSIDRAGQPQHF
TGTGCCAGTAGTATTGACAGGGCGGGTCAGCCCCAGCATTTT
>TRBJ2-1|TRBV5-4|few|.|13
CASGARGGNEQFF
TGTGCCAGCGGGGCAAGGGGTGGCAATGAGCAGTTCTTC
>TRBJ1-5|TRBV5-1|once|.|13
CASSFNSNQPQHF
TGCGCCAGCAGCTTTAATAGCAATCAGCCCCAGCATTTT
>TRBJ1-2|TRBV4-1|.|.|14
CASSQEQFRSGYTF
TGCGCCAGCAGCCAAGAACAGTTTCGTAGTGGCTACACCTTC
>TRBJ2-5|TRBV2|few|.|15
CASRQDLAFQETQYF
TGTGCCAGCAGACAGGACCTGGCATTCCAAGAGACCCAGTACTTC
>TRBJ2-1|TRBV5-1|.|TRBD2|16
CASSLNLAGGRNEQFF
TGCGCCAGCAGCTTGAACCTAGCGGGAGGAAGAAATGAGCAGTTCTTC
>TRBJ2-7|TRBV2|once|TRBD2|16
CASRQGLATSSYEQYF
TGTGCCAGCAGGCAGGGACTAGCGACTAGCTCCTACGAGCAGTACTTC
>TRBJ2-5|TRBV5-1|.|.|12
CASSSSQETQYF
TGCGCCAGCAGCTCCTCCCAAGAGACCCAGTACTTC
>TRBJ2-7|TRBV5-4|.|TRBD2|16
CASSPGAGALIYEQYF
TGTGCCAGCAGCCCGGGAGCGGGAGCGCTAATCTACGAGCAGTACTTC
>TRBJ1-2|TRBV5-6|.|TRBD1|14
CASSKGQVSYGYTF
TGTGCCAGCAGCAAGGGACAGGTTTCCTATGGCTACACCTTC
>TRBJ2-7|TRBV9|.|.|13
CASSVSGTGEQYF
TGTGCCAGCAGCGTCAGCGGGACAGGCGAGCAGTACTTC
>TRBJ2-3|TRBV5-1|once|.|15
CASSPVTRSTDTQYF
TGCGCCAGCAGCCCAGTAACTAGATCCACAGATACGCAGTATTTT
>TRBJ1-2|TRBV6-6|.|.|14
CASSYTLGQNGYTF
TGTGCCAGCAGTTACACCCTAGGACAGAATGGCTACACCTTC
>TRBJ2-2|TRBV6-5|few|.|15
CASSLVSGNTGELFF
TGTGCCAGCAGTTTAGTATCGGGGAACACCGGGGAGCTGTTTTTT
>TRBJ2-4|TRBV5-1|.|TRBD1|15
CASSLDRVAKNIQYF
TGCGCCAGCAGCCTCGACAGGGTTGCCAAAAACATTCAGTACTTC